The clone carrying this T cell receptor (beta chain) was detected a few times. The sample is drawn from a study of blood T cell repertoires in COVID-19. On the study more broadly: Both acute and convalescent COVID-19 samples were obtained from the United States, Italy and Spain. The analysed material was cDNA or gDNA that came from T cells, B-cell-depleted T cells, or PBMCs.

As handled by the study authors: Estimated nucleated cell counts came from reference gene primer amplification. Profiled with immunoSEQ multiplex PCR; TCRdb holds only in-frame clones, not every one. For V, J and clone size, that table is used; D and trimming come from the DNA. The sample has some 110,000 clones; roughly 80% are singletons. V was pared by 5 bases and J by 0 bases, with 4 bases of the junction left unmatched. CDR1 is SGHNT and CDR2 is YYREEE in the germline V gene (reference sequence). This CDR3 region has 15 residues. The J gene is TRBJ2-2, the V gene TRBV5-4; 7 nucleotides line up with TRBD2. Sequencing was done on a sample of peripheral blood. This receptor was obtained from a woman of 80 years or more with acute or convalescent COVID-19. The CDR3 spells CASRSGTTNTGELFF. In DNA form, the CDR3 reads TGTGCCAGCAGAAGCGGGACGACGAACACCGGGGAGCTGTTTTTT.